This T cell receptor beta chain was obtained from a study of T cells in Graves' hyperthyroidism and ophthalmopathy. The study excluded patients with uncontrolled infection, other autoimmune disease, pregnancy or lactation. From RNA transcripts, TCR beta CDR3 regions were amplified. HTBI primers were employed in a first-round RT-PCR of the TCR CDR3. TCRdb recomputed calls from the multiplex PCR reads with MiXCR, one row per CDR3 protein. The sample carries fewer than 900,000 distinct CDR3 sequences, around 20% recorded once. Germline V CDR1 and CDR2: SGHNT, YYREEE (reference sequence). There are 16 residues in the CDR3. The ends lost 4 bases at V and 2 bases at J; junction bases unmatched: 10. This clonotype was observed once.

V is TRBV5-4 and J is TRBJ2-3, with 7 bases identical to TRBD2. This clonotype was sampled from a woman in her forties or fifties with Graves' hyperthyroidism that later progressed to Graves' ophthalmopathy. Sequenced sample: blood. CDR3 nucleotides: TGTGCCAGCAGCCAGATGGAGCGGGGAGACACAGATACGCAGTATTTT. This codes for CASSQMERGDTDTQYF.